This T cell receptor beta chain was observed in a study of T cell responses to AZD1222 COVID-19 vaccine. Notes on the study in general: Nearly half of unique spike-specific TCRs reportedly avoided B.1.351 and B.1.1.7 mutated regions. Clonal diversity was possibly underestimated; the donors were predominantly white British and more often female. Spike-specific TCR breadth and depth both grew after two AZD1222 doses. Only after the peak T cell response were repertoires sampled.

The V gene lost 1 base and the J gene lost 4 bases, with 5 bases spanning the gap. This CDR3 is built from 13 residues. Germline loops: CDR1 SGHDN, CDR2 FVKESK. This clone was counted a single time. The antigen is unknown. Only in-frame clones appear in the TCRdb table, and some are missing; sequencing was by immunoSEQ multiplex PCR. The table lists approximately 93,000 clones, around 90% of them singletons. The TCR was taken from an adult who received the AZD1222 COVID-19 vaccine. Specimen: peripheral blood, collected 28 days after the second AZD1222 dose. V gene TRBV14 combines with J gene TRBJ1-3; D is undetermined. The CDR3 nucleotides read TGTGCCAGCAGCCAAGTATCCGGAAACACCATATATTTT. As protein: CASSQVSGNTIYF. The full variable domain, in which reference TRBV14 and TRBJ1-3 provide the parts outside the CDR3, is EAGVTQFPSHSVIEKGQTVTLRCDPISGHDNLYWYRRVMGKEIKFLLHFVKESKQDESGMPNNRFLAERTGGTYSTLKVQPAELEDSGVYFCASSQVSGNTIYFGEGSWLTVV.